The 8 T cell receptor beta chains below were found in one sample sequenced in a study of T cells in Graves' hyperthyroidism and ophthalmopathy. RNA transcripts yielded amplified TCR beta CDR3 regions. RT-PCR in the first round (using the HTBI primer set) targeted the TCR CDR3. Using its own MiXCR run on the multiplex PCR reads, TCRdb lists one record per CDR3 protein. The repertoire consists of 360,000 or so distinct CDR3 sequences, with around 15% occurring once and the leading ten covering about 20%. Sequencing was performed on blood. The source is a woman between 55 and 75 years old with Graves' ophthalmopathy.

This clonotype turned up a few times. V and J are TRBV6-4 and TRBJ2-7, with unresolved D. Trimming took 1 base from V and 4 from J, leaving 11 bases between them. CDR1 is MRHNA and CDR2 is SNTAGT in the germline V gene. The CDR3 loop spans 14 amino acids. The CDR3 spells CASSDFKRPYEQYF. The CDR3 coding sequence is TGTGCCAGCAGTGACTTCAAACGGCCATACGAGCAGTACTTC.

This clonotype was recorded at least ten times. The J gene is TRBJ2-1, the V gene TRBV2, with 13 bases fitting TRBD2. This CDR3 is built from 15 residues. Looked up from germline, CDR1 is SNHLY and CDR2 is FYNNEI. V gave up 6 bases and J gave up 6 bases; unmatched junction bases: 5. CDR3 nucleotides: TGTGCCAGCAGCGCGACTAGCGGGGGGCTCAATGAGCAGTTCTTC. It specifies CASSATSGGLNEQFF.

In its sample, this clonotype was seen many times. The CDR3 region is CASSTGSRGTDTQYF. CDR3 in DNA: TGTGCCAGCAGCACCGGGTCCCGGGGTACAGATACGCAGTATTTT. V gene TRBV6-1 combines with J gene TRBJ2-3; perhaps TRBD2 as D (5 bases). Trimming removed 6 bases from V and 3 bases from J, with 16 bases in between. The CDR3 contains 15 residues. Germline CDR1 and CDR2: MNHNS and SASEGT.

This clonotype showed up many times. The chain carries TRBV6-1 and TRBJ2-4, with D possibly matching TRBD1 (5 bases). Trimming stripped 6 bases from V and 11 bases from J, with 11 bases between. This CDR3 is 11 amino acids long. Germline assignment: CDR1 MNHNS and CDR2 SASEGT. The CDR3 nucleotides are TGTGCCAGCAGCCTAGGGGATCTTCAGTACTTC. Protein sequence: CASSLGDLQYF.

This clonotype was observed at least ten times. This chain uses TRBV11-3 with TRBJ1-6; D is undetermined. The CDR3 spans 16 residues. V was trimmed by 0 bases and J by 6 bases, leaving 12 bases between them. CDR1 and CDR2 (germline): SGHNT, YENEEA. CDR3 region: CASSLDWTFRNSPLHF. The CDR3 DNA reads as TGTGCCAGCAGCTTAGATTGGACCTTCCGTAATTCACCCCTCCACTTT.

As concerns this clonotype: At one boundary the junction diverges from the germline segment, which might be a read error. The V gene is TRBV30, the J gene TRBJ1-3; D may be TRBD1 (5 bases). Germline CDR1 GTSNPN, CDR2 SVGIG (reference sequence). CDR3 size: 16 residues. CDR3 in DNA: TGTGCCTGGAGCGGGACCCTAGGAGGGACTGGAAACACCATACATTTT. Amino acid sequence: CAWSGTLGGTGNTIHF.

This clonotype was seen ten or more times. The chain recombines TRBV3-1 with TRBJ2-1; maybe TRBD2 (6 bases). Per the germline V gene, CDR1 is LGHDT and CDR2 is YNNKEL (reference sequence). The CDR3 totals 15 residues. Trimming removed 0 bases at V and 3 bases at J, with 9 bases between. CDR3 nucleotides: TGTGCCAGCAGCCAAGATCCGGGAGACTACAATGAGCAGTTCTTC. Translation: CASSQDPGDYNEQFF.

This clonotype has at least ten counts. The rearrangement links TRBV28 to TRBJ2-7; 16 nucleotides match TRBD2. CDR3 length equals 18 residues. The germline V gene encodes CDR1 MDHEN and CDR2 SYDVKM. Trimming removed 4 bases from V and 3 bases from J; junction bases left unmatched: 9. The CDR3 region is CASSSLGTSGRALYEQYF. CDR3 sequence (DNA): TGTGCCAGCAGTTCATTGGGGACTAGCGGGAGGGCCCTCTACGAGCAGTACTTC.